The sequence of this TCR beta chain was determined in a study of T-cell memory formation after mild COVID-19. Study overall: Most TCR clusters belonged to a single donor. Broader study findings: Within pre-infection memory, some responding clones were found, suggesting cross-reactive memory joined.

cDNA libraries for TCR alpha and TCR beta, carrying sample barcodes and UMIs, came from 5'RACE with constant-segment primers. A single record per CDR3 protein comes from TCRdb applying MiXCR to the 5' RACE reads. The repertoire holds 300,000 to 400,000 distinct CDR3 sequences, around 30% seen once, with less than 15% in the top ten. This clonotype has more than one count but fewer than ten. As yet, its antigen is unknown. The CDR3 loop spans 15 amino acids. V lost 4 bases to trimming and J lost 5 bases; unmatched junction nucleotides: 12. Germline loops: CDR1 SGDLS, CDR2 YYNGEE. The J gene is TRBJ2-7, the V gene TRBV9, with 7 bases lining up with TRBD2. The receptor comes from an adult woman who had mild COVID-19 (a few samples of this study predate the infection). Cell type and time point are not known. Sequenced: PBMCs or a T cell subset sorted from them (not recorded which). CDR3 nucleotide sequence: TGTGCCAGCAGCCCTCCCGGCGCGGGGGACGACGAGCAGTACTTC. Its protein is CASSPPGAGDDEQYF.